This T cell receptor beta chain is from a study of patients and donors after allogeneic stem cell transplantation. Trimming left V 0 bases short and J 0 bases short, with 10 bases between. The CDR3 totals 16 residues. CDR1 and CDR2 from the germline V gene are SGHAT and FQDESV (reference sequence). One entry per CDR3 protein results from TCRdb running MiXCR on the RT-PCR reads. The profile shows roughly 880,000 distinct CDR3 sequences, 15% to 20% of them singletons. A few counts support this clonotype. Sequenced sample: blood, either unsorted or a sorted T cell fraction (not recorded which). This chain joins TRBV11-1 and TRBJ2-3; unclear D gene. The receptor was derived from a human donor who was either an allogeneic HSCT recipient or a stem cell or donor lymphocyte infusion donor (not recorded which). It is not recorded whose cells these are; they may come from a transplant donor. CDR3 loop: CASSLARLESTDTQYF. The CDR3 nucleotides are TGTGCCAGCAGCTTAGCGCGTCTAGAAAGCACAGATACGCAGTATTTT.